The clone carrying this T cell receptor (beta chain) occurred a few times. Its antigen is not identified. Looked up from germline, CDR1 is SEHNR and CDR2 is FQNEAQ (reference sequence). The V end lost 7 bases, the J end lost 0 bases, and 13 bases lay between the germline ends. The CDR3 totals 15 residues. This entry comes from a study of T-cell memory formation after mild COVID-19. Employing constant-segment primers, 5'RACE generated TCR alpha and TCR beta cDNA libraries bearing sample barcodes and UMIs. TCRdb redid the calling of the 5' RACE reads with MiXCR, one entry per CDR3 protein. The sample lists approximately 570,000 distinct CDR3 sequences, about a sixth seen once, with approximately 12% in the top ten. Study findings and constraints: The main location of contracting CD4+ clones was CM and EM, and that of contracting CD8+ clones was EMRA.

V is TRBV7-9 and J is TRBJ1-3, with D unclear. Sequencing was done on a sample of PBMCs or a T cell subset sorted from them (not recorded which). The clonotype originates from an adult woman who had mild COVID-19 (a few samples of this study predate the infection). Cell type and time point are not known. The DNA for the CDR3 is TGTGCCAGCACCCCCGCGGGTGACTCTGGAAACACCATATATTTT. Its translation: CASTPAGDSGNTIYF. Full variable domain (outside the CDR3, taken from reference TRBV7-9 and TRBJ1-3): DTGVSQNPRHKITKRGQNVTFRCDPISEHNRLYWYRQTLGQGPEFLTYFQNEAQLEKSRLLSDRFSAERPKGSFSTLEIQRTEQGDSAMYLCASTPAGDSGNTIYFGEGSWLTVV.